A selection of T cell receptor beta chains follows, all from one sample in a study of CD8 T cells in ankylosing spondylitis. TCRdb processed the 5' RACE reads anew with MiXCR; each CDR3 protein has one entry. Of approximately 180,000 distinct CDR3 sequences in the sample, around a sixth were seen once. The sequencing input was blood, either unsorted or a sorted T cell fraction (not recorded which). Receptors were obtained from a male donor aged 10-35 years with ankylosing spondylitis or in good health (not recorded which). Both conserved end residues are part of each CDR3.

len	v_gene	j_gene	CDR3aa
15	TRBV3-1	TRBJ2-7	CASSPHADFSYEQYF
11	TRBV2	TRBJ2-1	CASRPYNEQFF
13	TRBV28	TRBJ1-4	CASSLWVPTKLFF
15	TRBV12-3/TRBV12-4	TRBJ2-2	CASSLATGWAGELFF
17	TRBV12-5	TRBJ1-5	CASGLGQMEDSNQPQHF
15	TRBV12-3/TRBV12-4	TRBJ2-1	CASSLRSIVRDEQFF
15	TRBV29-1	TRBJ2-7	CSVEDSTGGIYEQYF
15	TRBV27	TRBJ1-4	CASSSTGMGFEKLFF
13	TRBV11-3	TRBJ2-5	CASSRTGKETQYF
16	TRBV11-2	TRBJ2-1	CASSSRASVGYNEQFF
16	TRBV10-3	TRBJ1-6	CAISESAGGMNSPLHF
16	TRBV29-1	TRBJ2-1	CSVEDPRQGRDNEQFF
17	TRBV5-1	TRBJ2-1	CASSPPGSASSYNEQFF
16	TRBV11-2	TRBJ2-1	CASSSIGTSGRSEQFF
12	TRBV12-3/TRBV12-4	TRBJ1-1	CATGVGNTEAFF
19	TRBV7-6	TRBJ2-7	CASSLVFPKSGQPSYEQYF
17	TRBV20-1	TRBJ2-1	CSARELSGTSLFNEQFF
12	TRBV29-1	TRBJ2-3	CSVRTGTDTQYF
12	TRBV27	TRBJ1-2	CASSLPGHGYTF
16	TRBV3-1	TRBJ2-5	CASSQLDGSVQETQYF
14	TRBV6-5	TRBJ1-1	CASSYSQGGTEAFF
14	TRBV20-1	TRBJ2-1	CSARKAGGPGEQFF
16	TRBV20-1	TRBJ2-3	CSAREQEISSTDTQYF
11	TRBV6-1	TRBJ1-5	CASTGIGPQHF
15	TRBV6-5	TRBJ2-3	CASSRSSGSADTQYF
14	TRBV6-5	TRBJ2-3	CASSYLSGGDTQYF
16	TRBV20-1	TRBJ1-6	CSVRDRELAHNSPLHF
14	TRBV29-1	TRBJ2-1	CSVDFGSPQHEQFF
16	TRBV6-1	TRBJ2-3	CASSERPSGITDTQYF